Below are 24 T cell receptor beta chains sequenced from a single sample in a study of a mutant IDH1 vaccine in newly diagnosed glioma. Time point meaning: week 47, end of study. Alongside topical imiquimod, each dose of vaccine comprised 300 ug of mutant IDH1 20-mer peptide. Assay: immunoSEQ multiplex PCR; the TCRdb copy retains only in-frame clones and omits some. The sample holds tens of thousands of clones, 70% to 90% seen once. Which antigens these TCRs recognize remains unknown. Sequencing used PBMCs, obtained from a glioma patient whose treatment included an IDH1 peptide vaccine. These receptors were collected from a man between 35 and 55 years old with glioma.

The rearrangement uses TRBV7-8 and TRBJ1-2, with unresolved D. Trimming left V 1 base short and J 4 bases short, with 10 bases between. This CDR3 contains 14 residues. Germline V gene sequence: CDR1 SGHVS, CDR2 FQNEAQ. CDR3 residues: CASSLGLAVYGYTF. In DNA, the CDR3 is TGTGCCAGCAGCTTAGGGTTGGCAGTCTATGGCTACACCTTC.

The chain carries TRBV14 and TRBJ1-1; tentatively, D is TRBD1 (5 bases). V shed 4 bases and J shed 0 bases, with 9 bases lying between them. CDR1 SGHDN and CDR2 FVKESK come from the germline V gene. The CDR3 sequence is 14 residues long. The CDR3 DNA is TGTGCCAGCAGCCGAGGGACGGTGAACACTGAAGCTTTCTTT. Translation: CASSRGTVNTEAFF.

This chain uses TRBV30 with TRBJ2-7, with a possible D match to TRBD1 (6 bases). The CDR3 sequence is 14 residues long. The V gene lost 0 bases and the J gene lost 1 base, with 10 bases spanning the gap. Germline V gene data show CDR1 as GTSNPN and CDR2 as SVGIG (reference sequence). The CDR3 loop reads CAWSVVRGSYEQYF. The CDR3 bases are TGTGCCTGGAGTGTGGTCAGGGGATCCTACGAGCAGTACTTC.

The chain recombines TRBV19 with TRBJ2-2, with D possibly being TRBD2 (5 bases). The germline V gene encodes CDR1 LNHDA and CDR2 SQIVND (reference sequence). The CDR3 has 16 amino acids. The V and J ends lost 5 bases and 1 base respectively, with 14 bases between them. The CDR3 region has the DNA TGTGCCAGTAGTCCCCCCACGGCGGGGAACACCGGGGAGCTGTTTTTT. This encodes CASSPPTAGNTGELFF.

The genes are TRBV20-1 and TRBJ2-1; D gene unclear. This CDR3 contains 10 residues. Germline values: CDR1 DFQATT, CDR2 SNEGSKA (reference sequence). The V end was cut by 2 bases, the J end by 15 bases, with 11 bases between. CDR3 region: CSARTSRLFF. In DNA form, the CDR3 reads TGCAGTGCTAGAACGAGTAGGCTGTTCTTC.

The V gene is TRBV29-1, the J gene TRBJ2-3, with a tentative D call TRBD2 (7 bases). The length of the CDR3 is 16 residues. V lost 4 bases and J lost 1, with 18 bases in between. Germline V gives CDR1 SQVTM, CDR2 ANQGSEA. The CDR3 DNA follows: TGCAGCGTTGGGGGGCCACAGGGAGGGCGCACAGATACGCAGTATTTT. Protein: CSVGGPQGGRTDTQYF.

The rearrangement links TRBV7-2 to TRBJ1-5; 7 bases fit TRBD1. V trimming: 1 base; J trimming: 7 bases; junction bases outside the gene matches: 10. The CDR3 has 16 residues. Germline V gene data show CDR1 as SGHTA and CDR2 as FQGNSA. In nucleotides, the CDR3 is TGTGCCAGCAGCTTAGACGGAGGGGGCCTCGGGCAGCCCCAGCATTTT. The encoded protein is CASSLDGGGLGQPQHF.

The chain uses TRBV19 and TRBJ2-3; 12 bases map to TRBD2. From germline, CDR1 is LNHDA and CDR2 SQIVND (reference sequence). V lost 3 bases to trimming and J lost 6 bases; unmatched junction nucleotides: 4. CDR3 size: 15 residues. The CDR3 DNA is TGTGCCAGTAGTATGTTCGGGACTAGCGGGGATACGCAGTATTTT. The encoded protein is CASSMFGTSGDTQYF.

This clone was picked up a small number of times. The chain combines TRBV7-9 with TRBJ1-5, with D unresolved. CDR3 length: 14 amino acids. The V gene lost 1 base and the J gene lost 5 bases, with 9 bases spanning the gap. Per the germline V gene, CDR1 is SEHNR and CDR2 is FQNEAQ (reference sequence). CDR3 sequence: CASSLDGEYQPQHF. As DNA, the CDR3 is TGTGCCAGCAGCTTAGACGGGGAGTATCAGCCCCAGCATTTT.

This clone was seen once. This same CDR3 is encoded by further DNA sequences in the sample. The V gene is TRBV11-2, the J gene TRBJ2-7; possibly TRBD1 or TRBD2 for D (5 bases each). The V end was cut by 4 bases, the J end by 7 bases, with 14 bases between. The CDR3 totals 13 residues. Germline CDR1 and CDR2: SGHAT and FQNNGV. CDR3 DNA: TGTGCCAGCAGCTCCGGGGCTGACTATGAGCAGTACTTC. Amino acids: CASSSGADYEQYF.

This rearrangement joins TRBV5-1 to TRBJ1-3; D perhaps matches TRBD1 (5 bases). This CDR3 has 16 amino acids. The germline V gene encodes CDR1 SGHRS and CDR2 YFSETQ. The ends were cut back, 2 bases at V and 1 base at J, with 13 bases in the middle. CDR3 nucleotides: TGCGCCAGCAGCTTAGGAGGGGTTGTTTCTGGAAACACCATATATTTT. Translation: CASSLGGVVSGNTIYF.

The chain's CDR3 is CASSPLGPSSGGTSSYEQYF. CDR3 DNA: TGTGCCAGCTCACCACTCGGCCCTTCTAGCGGGGGGACCAGCTCCTACGAGCAGTACTTC. The chain couples TRBV18 to TRBJ2-7, with 11 bases aligning to TRBD2. The CDR3 extends over 20 amino acids. Germline V lookup: CDR1 KGHSH, CDR2 LQKENI. The V gene end was trimmed by 1 base and the J gene end by 0 bases; junction bases not matched to a gene: 14.

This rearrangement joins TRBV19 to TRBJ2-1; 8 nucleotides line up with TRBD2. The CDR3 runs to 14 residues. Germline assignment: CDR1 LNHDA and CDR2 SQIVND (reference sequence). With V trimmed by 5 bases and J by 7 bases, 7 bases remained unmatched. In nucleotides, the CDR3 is TGTGCCAGTAGTCCCCCGGGAGGGTGGAATGAGCAGTTCTTC. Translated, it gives CASSPPGGWNEQFF.

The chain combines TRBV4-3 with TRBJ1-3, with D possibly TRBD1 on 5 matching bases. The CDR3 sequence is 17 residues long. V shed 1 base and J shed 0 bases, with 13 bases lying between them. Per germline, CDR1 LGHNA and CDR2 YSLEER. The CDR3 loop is CASSQVGGSHSGNTIYF. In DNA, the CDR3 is TGCGCCAGCAGCCAAGTCGGGGGATCGCACTCTGGAAACACCATATATTTT.

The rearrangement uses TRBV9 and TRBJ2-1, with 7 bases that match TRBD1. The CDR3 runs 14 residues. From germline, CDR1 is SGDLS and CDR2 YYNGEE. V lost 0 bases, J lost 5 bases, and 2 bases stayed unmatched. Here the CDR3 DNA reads TGTGCCAGCAGCGTAGGGACAGGTAACAATGAGCAGTTCTTC. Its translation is CASSVGTGNNEQFF.

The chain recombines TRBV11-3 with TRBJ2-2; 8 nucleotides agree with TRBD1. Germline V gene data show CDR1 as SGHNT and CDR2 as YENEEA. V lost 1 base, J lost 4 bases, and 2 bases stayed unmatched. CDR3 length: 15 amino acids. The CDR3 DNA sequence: TGTGCCAGCAGCTTAGGACAGGGGAGCACCGGGGAGCTGTTTTTT. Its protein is CASSLGQGSTGELFF.

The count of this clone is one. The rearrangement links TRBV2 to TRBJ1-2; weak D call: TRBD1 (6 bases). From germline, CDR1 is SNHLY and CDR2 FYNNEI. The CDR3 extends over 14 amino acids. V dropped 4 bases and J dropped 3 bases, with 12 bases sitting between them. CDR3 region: CASSAGEPDYGYTF. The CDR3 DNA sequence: TGTGCCAGCAGTGCAGGGGAGCCAGACTATGGCTACACCTTC. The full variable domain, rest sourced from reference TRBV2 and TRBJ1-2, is EPEVTQTPSHQVTQMGQEVILRCVPISNHLYFYWYRQILGQKVEFLVSFYNNEISEKSEIFDDQFSVERPDGSNFTLKIRSTKLEDSAMYFCASSAGEPDYGYTFGSGTRLTVV.

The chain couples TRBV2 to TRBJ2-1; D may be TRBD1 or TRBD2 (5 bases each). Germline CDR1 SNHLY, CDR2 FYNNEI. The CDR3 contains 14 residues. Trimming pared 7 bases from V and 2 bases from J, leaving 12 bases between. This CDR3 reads CASTRGATYNEQFF. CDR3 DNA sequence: TGTGCCAGCACCCGAGGGGCTACCTACAATGAGCAGTTCTTC.

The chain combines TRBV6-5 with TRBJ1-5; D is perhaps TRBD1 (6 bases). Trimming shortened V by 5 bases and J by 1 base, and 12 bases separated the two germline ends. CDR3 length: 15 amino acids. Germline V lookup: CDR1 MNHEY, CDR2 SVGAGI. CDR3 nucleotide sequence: TGTGCCAGCAGTACAGGGTTGGGGAGCAATCAGCCCCAGCATTTT. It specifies CASSTGLGSNQPQHF.

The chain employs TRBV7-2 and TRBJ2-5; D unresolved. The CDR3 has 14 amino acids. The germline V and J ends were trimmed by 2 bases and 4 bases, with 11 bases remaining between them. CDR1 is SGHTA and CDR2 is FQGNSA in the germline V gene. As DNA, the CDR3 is TGTGCCAGCAGCTTAAAGATTCTCCCAGAGACCCAGTACTTC. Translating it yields CASSLKILPETQYF.

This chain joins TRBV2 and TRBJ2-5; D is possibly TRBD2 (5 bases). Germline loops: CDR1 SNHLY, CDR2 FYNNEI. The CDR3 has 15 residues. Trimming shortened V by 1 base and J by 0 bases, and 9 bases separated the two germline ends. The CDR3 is CASSEGLGDQETQYF. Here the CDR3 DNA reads TGTGCCAGCAGTGAAGGGTTGGGAGACCAAGAGACCCAGTACTTC.

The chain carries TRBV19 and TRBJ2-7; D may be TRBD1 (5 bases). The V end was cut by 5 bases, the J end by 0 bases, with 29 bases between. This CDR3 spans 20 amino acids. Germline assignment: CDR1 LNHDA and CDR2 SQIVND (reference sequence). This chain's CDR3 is CASSSLGFGGTGASSYEQYF. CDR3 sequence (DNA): TGTGCCAGTAGTTCCTTAGGATTCGGCGGTACAGGAGCCTCCTCCTACGAGCAGTACTTC. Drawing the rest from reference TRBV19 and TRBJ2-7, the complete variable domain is DGGITQSPKYLFRKEGQNVTLSCEQNLNHDAMYWYRQDPGQGLRLIYYSQIVNDFQKGDIAEGYSVSREKKESFPLTVTSAQKNPTAFYLCASSSLGFGGTGASSYEQYFGPGTRLTVT.

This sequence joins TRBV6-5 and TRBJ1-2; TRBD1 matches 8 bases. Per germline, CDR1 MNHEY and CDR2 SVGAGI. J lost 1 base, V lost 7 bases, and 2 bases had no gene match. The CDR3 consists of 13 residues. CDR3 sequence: CASTTGDNYGYTF. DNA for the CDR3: TGTGCCAGCACGACAGGGGATAACTATGGCTACACCTTC.

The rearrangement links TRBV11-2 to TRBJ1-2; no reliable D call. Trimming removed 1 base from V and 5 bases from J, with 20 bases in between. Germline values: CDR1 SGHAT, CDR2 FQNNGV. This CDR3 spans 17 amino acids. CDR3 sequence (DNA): TGTGCCAGCAGCTTAGCTCCGGGCGGACCCCTCGGGTATGGCTACACCTTC. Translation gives CASSLAPGGPLGYGYTF.